The TCR beta chain described here comes from a study of human T cells and chemical hapten exposure. Via MiXCR, TCRdb re-called the RACE reads, giving one row per CDR3 protein. The sample yields 50,000 or so distinct CDR3 sequences, 8% to 9.5% seen once. The time point was: patch test 1, 2 weeks after DPC sensitization. Treatment here: therapeutic diphenylcyclopropenone sensitization with weekly scalp DPC. This CDR3 has 16 residues. V shed 5 bases and J 2 bases; nucleotides not matched to a gene: 9. The TCR comes from a woman in her fifties or sixties with alopecia areata. Some clones in this sample may be carry-over from other donors' samples. The rearrangement links TRBV12-3 or TRBV12-4 to TRBJ2-3; TRBD2 agrees at 8 bases. The sample consisted of whole blood, taken in connection with sensitization to the hapten diphenylcyclopropenone (DPC). CDR3 amino acids: CASSEPGLGYTDTQYF. The CDR3 DNA reads TGTGCCAGCAGTGAACCGGGACTAGGATACACAGATACGCAGTATTTT.